The source of this TCR beta chain is a study of cytomegalovirus exposure and HLA in healthy donors. 13 Jbeta primers and 60 Vbeta primers were used for the PCR. Assay: immunoSEQ multiplex PCR; the TCRdb copy retains only in-frame clones and omits some. Altogether 130,000 to 150,000 clones are present, around 72% being singletons, with the ten largest covering roughly 2%. V was trimmed by 1 base and J by 8 bases, leaving 6 bases between them. Germline CDR1 and CDR2: MGHRA and YSYEKL. The CDR3 has 12 residues. This TCR was sampled from a middle-aged man in good health and CMV-seronegative. Sequencing input: PBMCs. The V and J genes are TRBV4-1 and TRBJ2-1; D gene uncertain. CDR3 nucleotides: TGCGCCAGCAGCCAAGGGCTGGATGAGCAGTTCTTC. Translated: CASSQGLDEQFF.